This TCR beta chain was obtained from a study of CD8+ T cells in alopecia areata. This CDR3 is built from 14 residues. Germline loops: CDR1 MNHEY, CDR2 SMNVEV (reference sequence). The junction had 10 bases not matched to a gene; V was cut back by 5 bases and J by 7 bases. Extraction of RNA preceded its reverse transcription into cDNA, which served as the sequencing template. The method was immunoSEQ multiplex PCR; TCRdb's version includes in-frame clones alone and lacks a portion of them. The sample has 180,000 or so clones, approximately 55% seen once. The treatment here: oral pan-JAK inhibitor, 5-10 mg twice daily.

The input for sequencing was CD8+ T cells sorted from blood, taken at week 24, from a patient treated with tofacitinib. The origin of this receptor is a human donor with alopecia areata. The chain couples TRBV27 to TRBJ1-1, with 7 bases identical to TRBD1. This CDR3 reads CASSIRRDSNEAFF. CDR3 DNA: TGTGCCAGCAGTATCCGACGGGACAGCAATGAAGCTTTCTTT.